What follows are 28 T cell receptor beta chains derived from one specimen sequenced in a study of somatic mutations in cytotoxic T cells in rheumatoid arthritis. Profiling relied on immunoSEQ multiplex PCR, and the TCRdb table lists in-frame clones only, not all of them. The sample shows under 20,000 clones, about two thirds of them seen only once. Sequences were obtained from CD8+ T cells sorted from blood. The receptors here all came from an adult with rheumatoid arthritis.

The V call is TRBV5-4, the J call TRBJ2-2; TRBD1 matches 10 bases. Germline values: CDR1 SGHNT, CDR2 YYREEE (reference sequence). This CDR3 region has 15 residues. V lost 4 bases to trimming and J lost 3 bases; unmatched junction nucleotides: 3. CDR3 coding DNA: TGTGCCAGCAGCCCCGGACAGGGGGACACCGGGGAGCTGTTTTTT. Translated: CASSPGQGDTGELFF.

This clone was detected once. This chain links TRBV7-8 with TRBJ2-5, with D uncertain. V was trimmed by 7 bases and J by 0 bases, leaving 12 bases between them. CDR3 length: 14 amino acids. CDR1 is SGHVS, CDR2 FQNEAQ, per germline. CDR3 DNA: TGTGCCAGCACCCCACGGGCAGACCAAGAGACCCAGTACTTC. Its translation: CASTPRADQETQYF.

The genes are TRBV7-8 and TRBJ2-4; D gene ambiguous. Trimming removed 1 base at V and 0 bases at J, with 4 bases between. Germline V gives CDR1 SGHVS, CDR2 FQNEAQ. The CDR3 sequence is 14 residues long. CDR3 bases: TGTGCCAGCAGCTTAGACGTAGCCAAAAACATTCAGTACTTC. Translation: CASSLDVAKNIQYF.

As for this clone: This sample also contains other DNA sequences that code for the same CDR3. The rearrangement joins TRBV10-3 to TRBJ1-6; TRBD1 aligns across 8 bases. The germline V gene encodes CDR1 ENHRY and CDR2 SYGVKD. The CDR3 loop spans 17 amino acids. V was clipped by 3 bases and J by 5 bases; unmatched bases: 9. CDR3: CAISEGQGGGNNSPLHF. In DNA form, the CDR3 reads TGTGCCATCAGTGAAGGACAGGGTGGAGGTAATAATTCACCCCTCCACTTT.

The rearrangement joins TRBV27 to TRBJ2-5, with no clear D. The ends were cut back, 6 bases at V and 3 bases at J, with 17 bases in the middle. Germline CDR1 MNHEY, CDR2 SMNVEV (reference sequence). The CDR3 is 15 amino acids. CDR3 protein: CASRSLWIGEETQYF. CDR3 DNA sequence: TGTGCCAGCAGATCCCTGTGGATAGGAGAAGAGACCCAGTACTTC.

The V and J genes are TRBV2 and TRBJ2-1, with D perhaps given as TRBD1 or TRBD2 (6 bases each). The CDR3 consists of 16 residues. V lost 1 base and J 1 base, leaving 11 bases between the germline ends. CDR1 and CDR2 (germline): SNHLY, FYNNEI. The CDR3, as DNA: TGTGCCAGCAGTGAAGTTGGGGGGCCATCCTACAATGAGCAGTTCTTC. This encodes CASSEVGGPSYNEQFF.

Judged by abundance, this clone is medium-sized. The chain employs TRBV2 and TRBJ2-7; 8 bases are shared with TRBD2. The trim removed 5 bases at V and 3 bases at J, leaving 12 bases unmatched. The CDR3 extends over 16 amino acids. Germline V gives CDR1 SNHLY, CDR2 FYNNEI. The CDR3 sequence is CASSTAWRGVYYEQYF. The DNA for the CDR3 is TGTGCCAGCAGTACCGCTTGGCGGGGGGTTTACTACGAGCAGTACTTC.

The gene calls are TRBV6-1 and TRBJ2-7; 8 positions match TRBD1. This CDR3 contains 15 residues. Losses at the gene ends were 0 bases for V and 4 bases for J; bases not matched to a gene: 5. From germline, CDR1 is MNHNS and CDR2 SASEGT. The CDR3 DNA follows: TGTGCCAGCAGTGAAGCGCAGGGGGCGAGTTACGAGCAGTACTTC. It yields the protein CASSEAQGASYEQYF.

This clone was seen a handful of times. The chain links TRBV27 to TRBJ2-1; D is ambiguous. There are 13 residues in the CDR3. Between the trimmed V and J ends, which lost 2 bases and 6 bases, there was a span of 8 bases. From germline, CDR1 is MNHEY and CDR2 SMNVEV (reference sequence). CDR3 nucleotides: TGTGCCAGCAGTTTAGAGCACTTCAATGAGCAGTTCTTC. This sequence encodes CASSLEHFNEQFF.

The CDR3 here is CASSIGGGEQYF. In nucleotides, the CDR3 is TGTGCCAGTAGTATAGGAGGGGGCGAGCAGTACTTC. The chain combines TRBV19 with TRBJ2-7; possibly TRBD1 for D (6 bases). This CDR3 has 12 residues. The V gene lost 1 base and the J gene lost 6 bases, with 7 bases spanning the gap. The germline V gene encodes CDR1 LNHDA and CDR2 SQIVND (reference sequence).

The chain carries TRBV4-1 and TRBJ2-5, with 9 bases lining up with TRBD1. There are 16 residues in the CDR3. Germline trimming cut 4 bases from V and 4 bases from J; bases unmatched to any gene: 10. Germline V gene data show CDR1 as MGHRA and CDR2 as YSYEKL. In DNA, the CDR3 is TGCGCCAGCAGCCCTTTAGGGACAGGGAAAAGAGAGACCCAGTACTTC. It is translated as CASSPLGTGKRETQYF.

V gene TRBV28 combines with J gene TRBJ2-7, with 7 bases identical to TRBD1. V lost 6 bases and J lost 1; bases outside the gene matches: 9. This CDR3 region has 15 residues. Germline CDR1 and CDR2: MDHEN and SYDVKM. For the CDR3, the DNA is TGTGCCAGCAGACCTCGACAGGGTCCGTCCTACGAGCAGTACTTC. The encoded protein is CASRPRQGPSYEQYF. Supplemented by reference TRBV28 and TRBJ2-7, the full variable domain reads DVKVTQSSRYLVKRTGEKVFLECVQDMDHENMFWYRQDPGLGLRLIYFSYDVKMKEKGDIPEGYSVSREKKERFSLILESASTNQTSMYLCASRPRQGPSYEQYFGPGTRLTVT.

This clone was seen a handful of times. The chain couples TRBV29-1 to TRBJ2-1, with TRBD2 as a possible D gene (6 bases). V was cut by 2 bases and J by 9 bases, with 14 bases left in between. This CDR3 region has 13 residues. CDR1 is SQVTM, CDR2 ANQGSEA, per germline. CDR3 sequence: CSVESPSGLEQFF. CDR3 nucleotide sequence: TGCAGCGTTGAAAGCCCCTCGGGACTTGAGCAGTTCTTC.

The rearrangement uses TRBV5-4 and TRBJ2-5; D perhaps matches TRBD2 (5 bases). The CDR3 extends over 13 amino acids. Trimming cost V 4 bases and J 2 bases, with 9 bases left between them. The germline CDR1 and CDR2 sequences are SGHNT and YYREEE (reference sequence). The CDR3 DNA follows: TGTGCCAGCAGCCCGGACTTGCAAGAGACCCAGTACTTC. It is translated as CASSPDLQETQYF.

The V gene is TRBV5-6, the J gene TRBJ2-2; D possibly corresponds to TRBD1 (5 bases). The CDR3 extends over 15 amino acids. Germline loops: CDR1 SGHDT, CDR2 YYEEEE. V was cut by 4 bases and J by 1 base, with 11 bases left in between. In nucleotides, the CDR3 is TGTGCCAGCAGCACCTTAACAGGGAACACCGGGGAGCTGTTTTTT. Translated: CASSTLTGNTGELFF.

The chain carries TRBV10-3 and TRBJ1-6, with a tentative D call TRBD1 (5 bases). The CDR3 contains 17 residues. Germline loops: CDR1 ENHRY, CDR2 SYGVKD. Trimming left V 4 bases short and J 4 bases short, with 17 bases between. CDR3 nucleotides: TGTGCCATCAGTGTGGGGGACTACGAAGGTTATAATTCACCCCTCCACTTT. Protein product: CAISVGDYEGYNSPLHF.

J is TRBJ2-7 and V is TRBV19; perhaps TRBD1 as D (5 bases). The CDR3 covers 15 residues. The germline V gene encodes CDR1 LNHDA and CDR2 SQIVND (reference sequence). Trimming removed 2 bases at V and 5 bases at J, with 16 bases between. The CDR3 DNA follows: TGTGCCAGTAGTATACCTGACAGTCCGAAGGACGAGCAGTACTTC. It is translated as CASSIPDSPKDEQYF.

The V call is TRBV15, the J call TRBJ1-2; TRBD1 aligns across 8 bases. The germline V gene encodes CDR1 LNHNV and CDR2 YYDKDF (reference sequence). This CDR3 is 16 amino acids long. Unmatched junction bases numbered 9, after V lost 2 bases and J lost 4 bases. DNA for the CDR3: TGTGCCACCAGCAGACCCGGACAGGGCTTTAGCTATGGCTACACCTTC. Encoded protein: CATSRPGQGFSYGYTF. Looking up the rest from reference TRBV15 and TRBJ1-2 gives the full variable domain: DAMVIQNPRYQVTQFGKPVTLSCSQTLNHNVMYWYQQKSSQAPKLLFHYYDKDFNNEADTPDNFQSRRPNTSFCFLDIRSPGLGDTAMYLCATSRPGQGFSYGYTFGSGTRLTVV.

The rearrangement links TRBV7-9 to TRBJ2-1; weak D call: TRBD2 (7 bases). In germline, CDR1 is SEHNR, CDR2 FQNEAQ (reference sequence). The CDR3 is 15 residues long. The germline V and J ends were trimmed by 1 base and 1 base, with 8 bases remaining between them. CDR3 residues: CASSLEGGSYNEQFF. CDR3 sequence (DNA): TGTGCCAGCAGCTTAGAGGGGGGGTCCTACAATGAGCAGTTCTTC.

CDR3 region: CASSTTGPTEAFF. DNA of the CDR3: TGTGCCAGTAGTACCACGGGGCCCACTGAAGCTTTCTTT. The V and J genes are TRBV19 and TRBJ1-1; possible D gene TRBD1, 5 bases. The length of the CDR3 is 13 residues. V was trimmed by 4 bases and J by 4 bases, leaving 10 bases between them. Germline values: CDR1 LNHDA, CDR2 SQIVND (reference sequence). Looking up the rest from reference TRBV19 and TRBJ1-1 gives the full variable domain: DGGITQSPKYLFRKEGQNVTLSCEQNLNHDAMYWYRQDPGQGLRLIYYSQIVNDFQKGDIAEGYSVSREKKESFPLTVTSAQKNPTAFYLCASSTTGPTEAFFGQGTRLTVV.

This chain links TRBV11-2 with TRBJ1-1, with unresolved D. The V gene lost 3 bases and the J gene lost 4 bases, with 15 bases spanning the gap. The CDR3 consists of 15 residues. In germline, CDR1 is SGHAT, CDR2 FQNNGV. CDR3 sequence reads: CASSLDGLGSTEAFF. CDR3 bases: TGTGCCAGCAGCTTGGACGGGCTGGGGAGCACTGAAGCTTTCTTT.

This clone was seen a handful of times. The chain uses TRBV29-1 and TRBJ1-2; D is possibly TRBD1 (5 bases). V lost 5 bases, J lost 2 bases, and 12 bases lay in between. This CDR3 comprises 13 residues. Per germline, CDR1 SQVTM and CDR2 ANQGSEA. CDR3 nucleotide sequence: TGCAGCGTTTTTTCCGGGGCCAACTATGGCTACACCTTC. Its translation is CSVFSGANYGYTF.

The chain links TRBV2 to TRBJ2-1; D remains unclear. From germline, CDR1 is SNHLY and CDR2 FYNNEI. The CDR3 has 15 amino acids. The ends were cut back, 4 bases at V and 8 bases at J, with 18 bases in the middle. CDR3 DNA: TGTGCCAGCAGTGTCGGTCCAAGGAACCCCCATGAGCAGTTCTTC. Translation: CASSVGPRNPHEQFF.

This clone showed up just a few times. The chain uses TRBV9 and TRBJ2-2; D is perhaps TRBD1 (5 bases). The CDR3 is 12 residues long. CDR1 and CDR2 (germline): SGDLS, YYNGEE. Between the trimmed V and J ends, which lost 0 bases and 9 bases, there was a span of 6 bases. CDR3 coding DNA: TGTGCCAGCAGCGTAGAGGGGAGGGAGCTGTTTTTT. It encodes CASSVEGRELFF.

The chain has TRBV19 and TRBJ1-1; 8 bases line up with TRBD1. J lost 3 bases, V lost 1 base, and 7 bases had no gene match. The CDR3 runs to 16 residues. Germline V gene data show CDR1 as LNHDA and CDR2 as SQIVND (reference sequence). This CDR3 reads CASSIGTGTVDTEAFF. The CDR3 nucleotides are TGTGCCAGTAGTATAGGGACAGGGACGGTGGACACTGAAGCTTTCTTT. Full variable domain (missing parts from reference TRBV19 and TRBJ1-1): DGGITQSPKYLFRKEGQNVTLSCEQNLNHDAMYWYRQDPGQGLRLIYYSQIVNDFQKGDIAEGYSVSREKKESFPLTVTSAQKNPTAFYLCASSIGTGTVDTEAFFGQGTRLTVV.

The V call is TRBV19, the J call TRBJ2-7; a weak D match, TRBD2 (5 bases). Trimming left V 1 base short and J 3 bases short, with 16 bases between. Germline V gene data show CDR1 as LNHDA and CDR2 as SQIVND (reference sequence). This CDR3 is built from 16 residues. DNA of the CDR3: TGTGCCAGTAGTATAGGCCCACCGGGAACCCACTACGAGCAGTACTTC. It yields the protein CASSIGPPGTHYEQYF.

In DNA, the CDR3 is TGTGCCAGCAGCAAAGTTACGGAGACACACACTGAAGCTTTCTTT. Its protein product is CASSKVTETHTEAFF. The chain carries TRBV21-1 and TRBJ1-1. TRBV21-1 is a listed pseudogene. This CDR3 spans 15 amino acids.

The genes are TRBV6-5 and TRBJ2-6, with unresolved D. Per the germline V gene, CDR1 is MNHEY and CDR2 is SVGAGI. The length of the CDR3 is 16 residues. Trimming pared 4 bases from V and 0 bases from J, leaving 10 bases between. CDR3 sequence reads: CASSLESSSGANVLTF. The CDR3 DNA is TGTGCCAGCAGTTTAGAGAGCAGCTCTGGGGCCAACGTCCTGACTTTC.